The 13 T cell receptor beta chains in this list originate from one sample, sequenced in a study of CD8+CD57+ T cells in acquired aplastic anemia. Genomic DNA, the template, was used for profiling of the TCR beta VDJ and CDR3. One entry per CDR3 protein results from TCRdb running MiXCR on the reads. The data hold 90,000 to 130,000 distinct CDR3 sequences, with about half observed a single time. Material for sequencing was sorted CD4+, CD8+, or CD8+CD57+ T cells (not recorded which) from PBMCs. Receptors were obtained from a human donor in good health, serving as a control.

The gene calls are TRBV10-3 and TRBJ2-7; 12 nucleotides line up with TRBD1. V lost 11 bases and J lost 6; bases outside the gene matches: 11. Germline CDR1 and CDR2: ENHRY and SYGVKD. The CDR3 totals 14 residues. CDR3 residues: CAASKGTGGLEQYF. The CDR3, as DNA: TGTGCCGCCTCGAAGGGGACAGGGGGCCTCGAGCAGTACTTC.

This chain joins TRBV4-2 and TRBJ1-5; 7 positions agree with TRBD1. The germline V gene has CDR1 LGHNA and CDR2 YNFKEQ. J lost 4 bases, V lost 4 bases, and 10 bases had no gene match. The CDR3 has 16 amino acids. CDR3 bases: TGTGCCAGCAGCCGCGACAGGGTAGTCTGGAATCAGCCCCAGCATTTT. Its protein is CASSRDRVVWNQPQHF.

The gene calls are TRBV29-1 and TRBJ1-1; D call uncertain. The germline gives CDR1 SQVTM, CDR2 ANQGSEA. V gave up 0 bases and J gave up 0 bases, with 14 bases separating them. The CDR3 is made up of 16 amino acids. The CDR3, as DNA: TGCAGCGTTGAAGATCGGCTGGCGCGGATGAACACTGAAGCTTTCTTT. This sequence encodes CSVEDRLARMNTEAFF.

The CDR3 protein is CASSFNSGDTQYF. The DNA for the CDR3 is TGTGCCAGCAGTTTTAACTCAGGAGATACGCAGTATTTT. The chain employs TRBV27 and TRBJ2-3; D ambiguous. Deletions cut 3 bases from V and 5 bases from J, with 9 bases between. This CDR3 comprises 13 residues. Per the germline V gene, CDR1 is MNHEY and CDR2 is SMNVEV (reference sequence).

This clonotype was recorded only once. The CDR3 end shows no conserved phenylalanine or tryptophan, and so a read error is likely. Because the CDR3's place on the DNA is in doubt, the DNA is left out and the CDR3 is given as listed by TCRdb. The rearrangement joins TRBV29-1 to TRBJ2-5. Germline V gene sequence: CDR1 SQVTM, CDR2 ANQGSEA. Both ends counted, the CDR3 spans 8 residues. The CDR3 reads CSVEEQSY.

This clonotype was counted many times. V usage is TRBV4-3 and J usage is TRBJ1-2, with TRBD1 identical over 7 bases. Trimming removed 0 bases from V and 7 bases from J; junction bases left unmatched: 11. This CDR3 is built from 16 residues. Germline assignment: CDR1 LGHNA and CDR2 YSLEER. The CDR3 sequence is CASSQDRQGGSFGYTF. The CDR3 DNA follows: TGCGCCAGCAGCCAAGACAGACAGGGAGGCTCATTTGGCTACACCTTC.

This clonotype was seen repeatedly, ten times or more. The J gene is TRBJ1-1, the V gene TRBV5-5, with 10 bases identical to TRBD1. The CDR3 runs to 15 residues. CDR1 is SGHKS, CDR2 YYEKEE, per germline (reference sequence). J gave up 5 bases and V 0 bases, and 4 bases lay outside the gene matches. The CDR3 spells CASSLVGQGGTEAFF. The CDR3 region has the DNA TGTGCCAGCAGCTTGGTTGGACAGGGGGGGACTGAAGCTTTCTTT.

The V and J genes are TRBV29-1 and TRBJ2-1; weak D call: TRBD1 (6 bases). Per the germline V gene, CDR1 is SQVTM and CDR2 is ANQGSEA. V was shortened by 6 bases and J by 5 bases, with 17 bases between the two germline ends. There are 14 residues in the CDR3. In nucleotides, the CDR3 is TGCAGCGTATTGGACAGCAAGGGGGACAATGAGCAGTTCTTC. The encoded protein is CSVLDSKGDNEQFF.

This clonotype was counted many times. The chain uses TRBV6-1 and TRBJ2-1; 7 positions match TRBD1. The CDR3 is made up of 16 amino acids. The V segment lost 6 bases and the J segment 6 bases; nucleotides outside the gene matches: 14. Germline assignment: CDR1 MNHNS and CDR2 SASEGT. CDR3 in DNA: TGTGCCAGCAGCCATGAACAGGGGCCAACCTCCAATGAGCAGTTCTTC. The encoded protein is CASSHEQGPTSNEQFF.

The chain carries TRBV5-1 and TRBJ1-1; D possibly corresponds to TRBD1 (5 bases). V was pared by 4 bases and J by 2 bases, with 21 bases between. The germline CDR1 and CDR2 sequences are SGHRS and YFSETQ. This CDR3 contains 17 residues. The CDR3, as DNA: TGCGCCAGCAGCCAAGGCTTTTTTTCGACAGTCAACACTGAAGCTTTCTTT. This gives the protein CASSQGFFSTVNTEAFF.

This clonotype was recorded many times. CDR3: CSVDFSGFQRRAFF. The DNA for the CDR3 is TGCAGCGTTGATTTTTCGGGCTTCCAGAGACGAGCTTTCTTT. The rearrangement uses TRBV29-1 and TRBJ1-1; no definite D call. V shed 3 bases and J shed 10 bases, with 21 bases lying between them. CDR1 and CDR2 (germline): SQVTM, ANQGSEA. The CDR3 contains 14 residues.

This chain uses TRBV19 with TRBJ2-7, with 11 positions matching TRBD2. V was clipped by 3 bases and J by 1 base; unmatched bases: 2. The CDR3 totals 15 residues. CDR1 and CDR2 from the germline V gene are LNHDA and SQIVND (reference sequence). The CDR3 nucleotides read TGTGCCAGTAGTATCGGGACTAGCGGATCCTACGAGCAGTACTTC. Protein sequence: CASSIGTSGSYEQYF.

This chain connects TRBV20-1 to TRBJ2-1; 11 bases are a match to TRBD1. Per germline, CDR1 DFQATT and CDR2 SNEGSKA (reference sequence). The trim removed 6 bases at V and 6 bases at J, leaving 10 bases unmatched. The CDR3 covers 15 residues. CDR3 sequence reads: CSATTGTGGGNEQFF. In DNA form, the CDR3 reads TGCAGTGCCACCACCGGGACAGGGGGGGGCAATGAGCAGTTCTTC.